This entry lists 10 T cell receptor beta chains sequenced from one sample in a study of T cells in Graves' hyperthyroidism and ophthalmopathy. Regions amplified from RNA transcripts were the TCR beta CDR3 regions. First-round RT-PCR with HTBI primers amplified the TCR CDR3 region. TCRdb reprocessed the multiplex PCR reads with MiXCR, giving one entry per CDR3 protein. The data contain about 98,000 distinct CDR3 sequences, roughly 39% of them singletons. Material for sequencing was peripheral blood or thyroid tissue (not recorded which). The source is a woman in her thirties with Graves' hyperthyroidism.

The rearrangement joins TRBV20-1 to TRBJ2-7, with D perhaps TRBD1 (6 bases). V shed 3 bases and J shed 2 bases, with 14 bases lying between them. The CDR3 loop spans 14 amino acids. In germline, CDR1 is DFQATT, CDR2 SNEGSKA (reference sequence). CDR3 in DNA: TGCAGTGCTAGTGGGCAGGGGCCCCCCTACGAGCAGTACTTC. Its protein product is CSASGQGPPYEQYF.

In regard to this clonotype: This likely comes from a read error, as the CDR3 has no conserved phenylalanine or tryptophan at its end. This chain joins TRBV10-3 and TRBJ2-3; D possibly corresponds to TRBD2 (5 bases). Trimming left V 2 bases short and J 5 bases short, with 11 bases between. In germline, CDR1 is ENHRY, CDR2 SYGVKD. The CDR3 consists of 14 residues. The CDR3 spells CAISEELAGDTQYL. In DNA form, the CDR3 reads TGTGCCATCAGTGAGGAGCTAGCCGGAGATACGCAGTATCTT.

On this clonotype: Since a much larger clone is just one base distant, this may be a read error. The chain combines TRBV11-2 with TRBJ2-5, with 8 bases matching TRBD2. The CDR3 covers 15 residues. Germline CDR1 reads SGHAT; CDR2 reads FQNNGV. Here the CDR3 DNA reads TGTGCCGGCAGCTTGGCGGGAGGTACCCAAGAGACCCAGTACTTC. It specifies CAGSLAGGTQETQYF.

The sample holds many counts of this clonotype. The chain uses TRBV5-1 and TRBJ1-5; D gene unclear. This CDR3 has 15 amino acids. Deletions cut 2 bases from V and 2 bases from J, with 11 bases between. Germline CDR1 is SGHRS and CDR2 is YFSETQ. In DNA, the CDR3 is TGCGCCAGCAGCTTAAGTGCTGGGGGCAATCAGCCCCAGCATTTT. Translating it yields CASSLSAGGNQPQHF.

A note on this clonotype: A junction end diverges from the germline sequence, so it may reflect a read error. The rearrangement links TRBV5-1 to TRBJ2-5, with 14 bases matching TRBD2. CDR3 size: 17 residues. CDR1 SGHRS and CDR2 YFSETQ come from the germline V gene. The DNA of the CDR3 is TGTGCCAGCAGCTCAGGGACTAGCGGGAGACCGGAGGAGACCCAGTACTTC. Translated, it gives CASSSGTSGRPEETQYF.

This clonotype has at least ten counts. The V and J genes are TRBV9 and TRBJ2-2, with D uncertain. CDR3 length equals 14 residues. Germline assignment: CDR1 SGDLS and CDR2 YYNGEE. V was pared by 2 bases and J by 1 base, with 6 bases between. CDR3 nucleotide sequence: TGTGCCAGCAGCGTCAAGGGGAACACCGGGGAGCTGTTTTTT. It yields the protein CASSVKGNTGELFF.

This clonotype was picked up many times. One junction end does not reproduce the germline sequence, and a read error may be involved. V and J are TRBV20-1 and TRBJ1-2; 7 nucleotides line up with TRBD1. The CDR3 consists of 13 residues. Germline lookup yields CDR1 DFQATT and CDR2 SNEGSKA (reference sequence). CDR3 in amino acids: CSAGDRVRDGYTF. The CDR3 nucleotides are TGCAGTGCTGGAGACAGGGTTCGGGATGGCTACACCTTC.

This clonotype was counted a few times. The rearrangement uses TRBV27 and TRBJ2-2; perhaps TRBD2 as D (5 bases). Germline V gene lookup returns CDR1 MNHEY and CDR2 SMNVEV (reference sequence). V lost 5 bases to trimming and J lost 3 bases, with 16 bases between them. CDR3 length: 16 amino acids. CDR3 amino acids: CASSTPSKSDTGELFF. In nucleotides, the CDR3 is TGTGCCAGCAGTACACCTAGCAAGTCGGACACCGGGGAGCTGTTTTTT.

This clonotype occurred once. The rearrangement joins TRBV2 to TRBJ2-2; D might be TRBD2 (7 bases). Germline V CDR1 and CDR2: SNHLY, FYNNEI. The CDR3 totals 16 residues. The germline V and J ends were trimmed by 0 bases and 11 bases, with 19 bases remaining between them. CDR3 nucleotide sequence: TGTGCCAGCAGTGAAGCGGGGCGGGGGCCTTTCGGCGAGCTGTTTTTT. This sequence encodes CASSEAGRGPFGELFF.

This chain joins TRBV20-1 and TRBJ1-6; the D is unclear. Deletions cut 6 bases from V and 7 bases from J, with 19 bases between. The CDR3 runs to 15 residues. CDR1 and CDR2 (germline): DFQATT, SNEGSKA (reference sequence). The CDR3 bases are TGCAGTGCCTGGAGTCCGCGGGGTTGGAATTCACCCCTCCACTTT. Translation: CSAWSPRGWNSPLHF.